Presented here are 29 T cell receptor beta chains from one specimen sequenced in a study of PD-1 blockade in classical Hodgkin lymphoma. Time point of the sample: cycle 4 day 1 (C4D1), after less than 7 weeks of nivolumab. Every patient was affected by relapse after autologous stem cell transplantation, while exposure to brentuximab vedotin was not uniform. Starting with thawed PBMCs, CD4+ T cells were purified by magnetic negative selection. Here immunoSEQ multiplex PCR was the method, and the copy in TCRdb shows in-frame clones only, minus some. The sample shows roughly 15,000 clones, approximately 80% of them seen only once. The sequencing here drew on CD4+ T cells from blood, taken before the fourth cycle of nivolumab. These receptor sequences come from a human donor with classical Hodgkin lymphoma.

This chain connects TRBV11-2 to TRBJ1-5; D is perhaps TRBD1 (6 bases). The CDR3 is made up of 16 amino acids. V was cut by 5 bases and J by 6 bases, with 20 bases left in between. Germline V gene lookup returns CDR1 SGHAT and CDR2 FQNNGV. The CDR3 nucleotides are TGTGCCAGCAGCCCCCCAAACAGGGTTGAGGGTCAGCCCCAGCATTTT. Translating it yields CASSPPNRVEGQPQHF. The full variable domain, rest sourced from reference TRBV11-2 and TRBJ1-5, is EAGVAQSPRYKIIEKRQSVAFWCNPISGHATLYWYQQILGQGPKLLIQFQNNGVVDDSQLPKDRFSAERLKGVDSTLKIQPAKLEDSAVYLCASSPPNRVEGQPQHFGDGTRLSIL.

J is TRBJ2-7 and V is TRBV19, with 10 bases aligning to TRBD2. CDR3 length: 14 amino acids. J gave up 4 bases and V 5 bases, and 5 bases lay outside the gene matches. Germline V lookup: CDR1 LNHDA, CDR2 SQIVND (reference sequence). The CDR3 region is CASSAGTSVYEQYF. CDR3 nucleotides: TGTGCCAGTAGTGCCGGGACTAGCGTTTACGAGCAGTACTTC. The full variable domain, its missing parts supplied by reference TRBV19 and TRBJ2-7, is DGGITQSPKYLFRKEGQNVTLSCEQNLNHDAMYWYRQDPGQGLRLIYYSQIVNDFQKGDIAEGYSVSREKKESFPLTVTSAQKNPTAFYLCASSAGTSVYEQYFGPGTRLTVT.

The genes are TRBV5-1 and TRBJ1-1; 7 bases line up with TRBD1. Looked up from germline, CDR1 is SGHRS and CDR2 is YFSETQ. CDR3 length: 15 amino acids. V was clipped by 7 bases and J by 4 bases; unmatched bases: 13. CDR3 loop: CASSRRQGTTTEAFF. Here the CDR3 DNA reads TGCGCCAGCTCCAGAAGACAGGGCACGACCACTGAAGCTTTCTTT. The full variable domain, with the rest looked up from reference TRBV5-1 and TRBJ1-1, is KAGVTQTPRYLIKTRGQQVTLSCSPISGHRSVSWYQQTPGQGLQFLFEYFSETQRNKGNFPGRFSGRQFSNSRSEMNVSTLELGDSALYLCASSRRQGTTTEAFFGQGTRLTVV.

CDR3 amino acids: CASSYGTSGRKETQYF. DNA for the CDR3: TGTGCCAGCAGTTACGGGACTAGCGGGAGAAAAGAGACCCAGTACTTC. The chain carries TRBV6-5 and TRBJ2-5, with 14 bases matching TRBD2. Germline loops: CDR1 MNHEY, CDR2 SVGAGI. The CDR3 is made up of 16 amino acids. The J segment lost 3 bases and the V segment lost 2 bases, leaving 2 bases of the junction unmatched.

This chain connects TRBV5-1 to TRBJ2-7; 9 nucleotides match TRBD2. From germline, CDR1 is SGHRS and CDR2 YFSETQ. The CDR3 has 16 amino acids. Unmatched junction bases numbered 6, after V lost 0 bases and J lost 2 bases. The CDR3 protein is CASSLGHGTSTYEQYF. The CDR3 DNA reads TGCGCCAGCAGCTTGGGACATGGGACTAGCACCTACGAGCAGTACTTC. Full variable domain (rest looked up from reference TRBV5-1 and TRBJ2-7): KAGVTQTPRYLIKTRGQQVTLSCSPISGHRSVSWYQQTPGQGLQFLFEYFSETQRNKGNFPGRFSGRQFSNSRSEMNVSTLELGDSALYLCASSLGHGTSTYEQYFGPGTRLTVT.

The chain is built from TRBV28 and TRBJ2-4, with D perhaps TRBD2 (5 bases). Germline V gene lookup returns CDR1 MDHEN and CDR2 SYDVKM. The CDR3 runs to 13 residues. Trimming took 3 bases from V and 9 from J, leaving 12 bases between them. The CDR3 coding sequence is TGTGCCAGCAGTTTGGGCCGCCTAGCCATTCAGTACTTC. It is translated as CASSLGRLAIQYF.

The chain uses TRBV5-1 and TRBJ1-1, with D perhaps TRBD1 (5 bases). CDR1 is SGHRS and CDR2 is YFSETQ in the germline V gene. V was shortened by 4 bases and J by 7 bases, with 11 bases between the two germline ends. The CDR3 length is 12 residues. The DNA of the CDR3 is TGCGCCAGCAGCGGGGCCGGGATTGAAGCTTTCTTT. Amino acids: CASSGAGIEAFF.

V gene TRBV7-6 combines with J gene TRBJ1-5; D is possibly TRBD1 (5 bases). In germline, CDR1 is SGHVS, CDR2 FNYEAQ. V was pared by 1 base and J by 1 base, with 17 bases between. There are 18 residues in the CDR3. As DNA, the CDR3 is TGTGCCAGCAGCTTAGGAGAAGGAATAGGGGCGAGCAATCAGCCCCAGCATTTT. Amino acids: CASSLGEGIGASNQPQHF.

This chain joins TRBV30 and TRBJ2-7, with D unclear. Trimming took off 0 bases at V and 4 bases at J, with 7 bases between the two ends. CDR1 and CDR2 from the germline V gene are GTSNPN and SVGIG (reference sequence). The CDR3 is 12 amino acids. The CDR3 loop reads CAWSVGRYEQYF. The CDR3 nucleotides are TGTGCCTGGAGTGTTGGCAGGTACGAGCAGTACTTC.

The rearrangement links TRBV6-4 to TRBJ2-3; TRBD2 matches at 13 bases. The CDR3 is made up of 16 amino acids. Germline CDR1 reads MRHNA; CDR2 reads SNTAGT. Germline trimming cut 0 bases from V and 11 bases from J; bases unmatched to any gene: 8. CDR3: CASSDSRGTSGIVQYF. The CDR3, as DNA: TGTGCCAGCAGTGACTCGAGGGGGACTAGCGGGATTGTGCAGTATTTT.

The rearrangement joins TRBV10-1 to TRBJ1-2; no clear D gene. V was clipped by 0 bases and J by 4 bases, with 9 bases between them. The CDR3 is 14 amino acids. From germline, CDR1 is WNHNN and CDR2 SYGVQD (reference sequence). The CDR3 protein is CASSESAAPYGYTF. CDR3 bases: TGCGCCAGCAGTGAGTCGGCAGCTCCCTATGGCTACACCTTC.

This sequence joins TRBV10-1 and TRBJ2-7, with 7 bases matching TRBD1. Germline V lookup: CDR1 WNHNN, CDR2 SYGVQD (reference sequence). V trimming: 3 bases; J trimming: 2 bases; junction bases outside the gene matches: 4. The length of the CDR3 is 14 residues. CDR3 nucleotides: TGCGCCAGCAGTGAAACAGGGGTGACCTACGAGCAGTACTTC. Protein sequence: CASSETGVTYEQYF.

The chain uses TRBV9 and TRBJ2-1; maybe TRBD2 (5 bases). The CDR3 runs to 15 residues. Trimming left V 4 bases short and J 8 bases short, with 19 bases between. Germline CDR1 and CDR2: SGDLS and YYNGEE. The CDR3 is CASSPYGTSWDEQFF. CDR3 coding DNA: TGTGCCAGCAGCCCCTACGGCACTAGTTGGGATGAGCAGTTCTTC. Full variable domain (rest looked up from reference TRBV9 and TRBJ2-1): DSGVTQTPKHLITATGQRVTLRCSPRSGDLSVYWYQQSLDQGLQFLIQYYNGEERAKGNILERFSAQQFPDLHSELNLSSLELGDSALYFCASSPYGTSWDEQFFGPGTRLTVL.

This clone occurred a few times. The chain carries TRBV29-1 and TRBJ2-3; D remains unclear. V dropped 4 bases and J dropped 2 bases, with 10 bases sitting between them. The CDR3 runs to 13 residues. Per the germline V gene, CDR1 is SQVTM and CDR2 is ANQGSEA. CDR3 sequence: CSVVNSPTDTQYF. As DNA, the CDR3 is TGCAGCGTTGTAAACAGCCCCACAGATACGCAGTATTTT.

This clone was seen only once. The chain has TRBV11-2 and TRBJ2-3; 8 nucleotides line up with TRBD1. V was pared by 2 bases and J by 0 bases, with 4 bases of the junction left unmatched. The CDR3 covers 16 residues. Germline V gene data show CDR1 as SGHAT and CDR2 as FQNNGV. CDR3 DNA: TGTGCCAGCAGCTTATCCACAGGGGGTAGCACAGATACGCAGTATTTT. It encodes CASSLSTGGSTDTQYF.

This clone appeared a few times. The chain joins TRBV6-1 to TRBJ2-5; the match to TRBD2 covers 10 bases. The CDR3 sequence is 14 residues long. Germline V gene sequence: CDR1 MNHNS, CDR2 SASEGT. Trimming removed 1 base from V and 9 bases from J; junction bases left unmatched: 5. The CDR3 DNA reads as TGTGCCAGCAGTGAAGGACTAGCGGGTGAGGCCCAGTACTTC. The encoded protein is CASSEGLAGEAQYF.

V and J are TRBV2 and TRBJ1-5; 8 bases match TRBD1. The CDR3 is 15 amino acids. CDR1 is SNHLY, CDR2 FYNNEI, per germline. V lost 7 bases to trimming and J lost 4 bases; unmatched junction nucleotides: 9. The CDR3 sequence is CASTGGQAKNQPQHF. The DNA of the CDR3 is TGTGCCAGCACCGGGGGACAGGCGAAGAATCAGCCCCAGCATTTT. Variable domain in full (rest from reference TRBV2 and TRBJ1-5): EPEVTQTPSHQVTQMGQEVILRCVPISNHLYFYWYRQILGQKVEFLVSFYNNEISEKSEIFDDQFSVERPDGSNFTLKIRSTKLEDSAMYFCASTGGQAKNQPQHFGDGTRLSIL.

This clone was found a few times. The rearrangement joins TRBV18 to TRBJ1-4; 11 nucleotides match TRBD1. Per germline, CDR1 KGHSH and CDR2 LQKENI. The CDR3 extends over 15 amino acids. The V segment lost 3 bases and the J segment 5 bases; nucleotides outside the gene matches: 2. In DNA form, the CDR3 reads TGTGCCAGCTCACCTCGGACAGGGGGCAATGAAAAACTGTTTTTT. Protein sequence: CASSPRTGGNEKLFF.

This clone was seen a few times. The chain joins TRBV18 to TRBJ1-2; D is ambiguous. This CDR3 has 13 residues. V was cut by 4 bases and J by 2 bases, with 8 bases left in between. The germline CDR1 and CDR2 sequences are KGHSH and LQKENI. CDR3 region: CASSHEQNYGYTF. The CDR3 DNA reads TGTGCCAGCTCACATGAGCAGAACTATGGCTACACCTTC. Complete variable domain (other parts from reference TRBV18 and TRBJ1-2): NAGVMQNPRHLVRRRGQEARLRCSPMKGHSHVYWYRQLPEEGLKFMVYLQKENIIDESGMPKERFSAEFPKEGPSILRIQQVVRGDSAAYFCASSHEQNYGYTFGSGTRLTVV.

The chain links TRBV9 to TRBJ2-2; 10 nucleotides match TRBD2. The CDR3 consists of 18 residues. The V gene end was trimmed by 1 base and the J gene end by 1 base; junction bases not matched to a gene: 7. Germline loops: CDR1 SGDLS, CDR2 YYNGEE. The CDR3 nucleotides read TGTGCCAGCAGCGTAATTCCTAGCGGGAGAGGGAACACCGGGGAGCTGTTTTTT. Translation gives CASSVIPSGRGNTGELFF.

The chain employs TRBV19 and TRBJ2-4, with D maybe TRBD1 (6 bases). Trimming took off 10 bases at V and 0 bases at J, with 16 bases between the two ends. The CDR3 consists of 15 residues. Germline lookup yields CDR1 LNHDA and CDR2 SQIVND (reference sequence). As DNA, the CDR3 is TGTGCCACTACAGGGAAAATACTAGCCAAAAACATTCAGTACTTC. Its translation is CATTGKILAKNIQYF.

The genes are TRBV4-1 and TRBJ1-4, with D tentatively TRBD1 (5 bases). V lost 2 bases, J lost 0 bases, and 22 bases lay in between. Germline CDR1 reads MGHRA; CDR2 reads YSYEKL. This CDR3 is built from 20 residues. In DNA, the CDR3 is TGCGCCAGCAGCCAACGCCCAAGGGAGGGGAAGGCTGCAACTAATGAAAAACTGTTTTTT. Translating it yields CASSQRPREGKAATNEKLFF.

The rearrangement links TRBV19 to TRBJ2-1; D ambiguous. The CDR3 spans 14 residues. Germline CDR1 and CDR2: LNHDA and SQIVND (reference sequence). Trimming took 3 bases from V and 0 from J, leaving 6 bases between them. The CDR3 spells CASSMAVSYNEQFF. CDR3 sequence (DNA): TGTGCCAGTAGTATGGCGGTCTCCTACAATGAGCAGTTCTTC.

This rearrangement joins TRBV5-1 to TRBJ2-1, with a tentative D call TRBD1 (6 bases). This CDR3 has 16 amino acids. Germline V gene lookup returns CDR1 SGHRS and CDR2 YFSETQ. Deletions cut 1 base from V and 4 bases from J, with 15 bases between. The CDR3 loop reads CASSLRSRTGYNEQFF. The CDR3 nucleotides are TGCGCCAGCAGCTTGAGGTCCAGAACAGGGTACAATGAGCAGTTCTTC.

The genes are TRBV5-1 and TRBJ2-3; the match to TRBD2 covers 7 bases. The CDR3 sequence is 14 residues long. V shed 4 bases, J shed 4 bases, and the junction held 6 bases outside the gene matches. Germline V lookup: CDR1 SGHRS, CDR2 YFSETQ. CDR3 nucleotide sequence: TGCGCCAGCAGCGGCGGGAGCCTCGCAGATACGCAGTATTTT. This gives the protein CASSGGSLADTQYF.

The chain is built from TRBV25-1 and TRBJ1-3; TRBD1 might be the D (6 bases). Germline CDR1 and CDR2: MGHDK and SYGVNS. Trimming removed 7 bases at V and 0 bases at J, with 13 bases between. This CDR3 spans 15 amino acids. CDR3 bases: TGTGCCAGCACCCCAACGGACAGCTCTGGAAACACCATATATTTT. Protein product: CASTPTDSSGNTIYF.

The V gene is TRBV30, the J gene TRBJ1-5, with D perhaps matching TRBD1 (5 bases). CDR1 and CDR2 from the germline V gene are GTSNPN and SVGIG (reference sequence). The germline V and J ends were trimmed by 2 bases and 1 base, with 24 bases remaining between them. This CDR3 is built from 19 residues. In DNA, the CDR3 is TGTGCCTGGAGTAGTCCCGCAGGGCTTAAGCTTGAGAGCAATCAGCCCCAGCATTTT. It yields the protein CAWSSPAGLKLESNQPQHF. Full variable domain (outside the CDR3, taken from reference TRBV30 and TRBJ1-5): SQTIHQWPATLVQPVGSPLSLECTVEGTSNPNLYWYRQAAGRGLQLLFYSVGIGQISSEVPQNLSASRPQDRQFILSSKKLLLSDSGFYLCAWSSPAGLKLESNQPQHFGDGTRLSIL.

The chain is built from TRBV6-5 and TRBJ2-7; possibly TRBD1 for D (5 bases). V gave up 0 bases and J gave up 3 bases, with 9 bases separating them. Germline loops: CDR1 MNHEY, CDR2 SVGAGI. The CDR3 is 14 residues long. The CDR3 protein is CASSYSAGNYEQYF. The CDR3 region has the DNA TGTGCCAGCAGTTACTCGGCAGGGAACTACGAGCAGTACTTC.

The genes are TRBV27 and TRBJ2-7, with 9 positions matching TRBD2. CDR3 length equals 15 residues. The germline V gene encodes CDR1 MNHEY and CDR2 SMNVEV (reference sequence). After removal of 3 bases from V and 7 bases from J, the junction contained 10 bases not matched to a gene. The CDR3 region is CASSFVAGGPGEQYF. CDR3 nucleotide sequence: TGTGCCAGCAGTTTTGTTGCGGGAGGGCCGGGGGAGCAGTACTTC.